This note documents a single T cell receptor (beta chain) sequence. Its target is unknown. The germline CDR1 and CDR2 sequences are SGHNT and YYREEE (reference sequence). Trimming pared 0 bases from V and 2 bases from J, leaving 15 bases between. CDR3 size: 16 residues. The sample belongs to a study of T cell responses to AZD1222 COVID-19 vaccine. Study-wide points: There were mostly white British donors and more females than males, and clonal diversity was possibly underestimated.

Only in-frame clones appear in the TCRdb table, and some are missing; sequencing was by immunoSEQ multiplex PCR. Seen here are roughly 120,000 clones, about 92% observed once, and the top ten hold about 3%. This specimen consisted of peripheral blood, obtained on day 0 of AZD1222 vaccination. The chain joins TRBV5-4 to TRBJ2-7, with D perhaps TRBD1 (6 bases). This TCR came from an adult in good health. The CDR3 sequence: CASSLDVAGAAYEQYF. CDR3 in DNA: TGTGCCAGCAGCTTGGATGTTGCAGGGGCGGCCTACGAGCAGTACTTC.